A single sample is the source of the 3 T cell receptor beta chains below, sequenced in a study of CD8+ T cells in alopecia areata. The sequencing template was cDNA reverse transcribed from extracted RNA. Measured with immunoSEQ multiplex PCR; TCRdb has only the in-frame clones, and not every one. The data contain about 200,000 clones, around two fifths of them singletons. Treatment denoted: oral pan-JAK inhibitor, 5-10 mg twice daily. Here the sequenced sample was CD4+ T cells sorted from blood, taken at approximately week 34, from a patient treated with tofacitinib. The receptors were gathered from a human donor with alopecia areata.

This chain joins TRBV5-1 and TRBJ2-7, with a weak D call TRBD1 (5 bases). The CDR3 is 12 residues long. Germline V lookup: CDR1 SGHRS, CDR2 YFSETQ. Trimming left V 4 bases short and J 5 bases short, with 10 bases between. CDR3 region: CASSPGWNEQYF. CDR3 sequence (DNA): TGCGCCAGCAGCCCAGGGTGGAACGAGCAGTACTTC.

This clone was seen just once. The chain carries TRBV15 and TRBJ1-4; D is uncertain. Germline lookup yields CDR1 LNHNV and CDR2 YYDKDF (reference sequence). CDR3 length equals 16 residues. V was trimmed by 0 bases and J by 0 bases, leaving 8 bases between them. CDR3 protein: CATSRDPGATNEKLFF. The CDR3 bases are TGTGCCACCAGCAGAGATCCTGGTGCAACTAATGAAAAACTGTTTTTT.

The rearrangement joins TRBV7-3 to TRBJ2-3, with 8 bases lining up with TRBD1. V shed 1 base, J shed 4 bases, and the junction held 4 bases outside the gene matches. Germline-derived CDR1 and CDR2 are SGHTA and FQGTGA. The length of the CDR3 is 15 residues. In DNA, the CDR3 is TGTGCCAGCAGCTTAAAGCAGGGGGCTGCAGATACGCAGTATTTT. As protein: CASSLKQGAADTQYF.